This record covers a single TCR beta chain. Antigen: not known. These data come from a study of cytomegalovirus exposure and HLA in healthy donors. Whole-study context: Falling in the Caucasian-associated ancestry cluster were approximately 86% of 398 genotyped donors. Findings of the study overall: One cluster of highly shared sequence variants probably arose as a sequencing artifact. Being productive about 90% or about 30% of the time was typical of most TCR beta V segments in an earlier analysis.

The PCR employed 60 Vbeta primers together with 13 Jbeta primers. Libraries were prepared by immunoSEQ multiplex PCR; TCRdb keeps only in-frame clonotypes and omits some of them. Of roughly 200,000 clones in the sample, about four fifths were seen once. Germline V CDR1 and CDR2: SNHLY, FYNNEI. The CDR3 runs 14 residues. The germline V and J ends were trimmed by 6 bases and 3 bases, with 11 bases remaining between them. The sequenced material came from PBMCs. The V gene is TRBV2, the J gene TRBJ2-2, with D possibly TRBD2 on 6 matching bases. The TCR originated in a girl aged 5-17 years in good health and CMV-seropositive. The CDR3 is CASSRGSDTGELFF. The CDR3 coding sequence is TGTGCCAGCAGCCGGGGGTCCGACACCGGGGAGCTGTTTTTT.